These 10 T cell receptor beta chains were all obtained from the same sample, sequenced in a study of blood T cell repertoires in COVID-19. The protocol was immunoSEQ multiplex PCR, while the TCRdb copy is restricted to in-frame clones and leaves out a portion. This sample has about 150,000 clones, with 82% found just once. The material sequenced was peripheral blood. Source of these receptors: a human donor with acute or convalescent COVID-19. The donor label of this sample is uncertain.

V gene TRBV7-9 combines with J gene TRBJ1-5; 8 bases are a match to TRBD1. The CDR3 covers 14 residues. V was pared by 5 bases and J by 7 bases, with 7 bases of the junction left unmatched. Germline V CDR1 and CDR2: SEHNR, FQNEAQ (reference sequence). The CDR3 region is CASSPDREYQPQHF. Here the CDR3 DNA reads TGTGCCAGCAGCCCGGACAGGGAGTACCAGCCCCAGCATTTT.

The table lists this clone with a few counts. The V gene is TRBV7-2, the J gene TRBJ1-2, with D hard to call. V lost 5 bases, J lost 5 bases, and 27 bases lay in between. This CDR3 has 18 amino acids. From germline, CDR1 is SGHTA and CDR2 FQGNSA. The CDR3 DNA is TGTGCCAGCAGCCTTAGAAGCCCGGGTCCTCAAGCTTCTTATGGCTACACCTTC. Translated, it gives CASSLRSPGPQASYGYTF.

The chain has TRBV6-5 and TRBJ1-2; TRBD1 matches 7 bases. This CDR3 contains 13 residues. With V trimmed by 5 bases and J by 2 bases, 2 bases remained unmatched. Germline values: CDR1 MNHEY, CDR2 SVGAGI. The CDR3 DNA follows: TGTGCCAGCAGTACGACAGGGAACTATGGCTACACCTTC. This sequence encodes CASSTTGNYGYTF.

This clone was seen a few times. V is TRBV30 and J is TRBJ1-2; D not resolved. V dropped 0 bases and J dropped 4 bases, with 12 bases sitting between them. The CDR3 extends over 14 amino acids. The germline V gene has CDR1 GTSNPN and CDR2 SVGIG (reference sequence). CDR3 loop: CAWSVRARGYGYTF. The CDR3 DNA reads as TGTGCCTGGAGTGTGAGGGCCCGGGGCTATGGCTACACCTTC. The full variable domain, its missing parts supplied by reference TRBV30 and TRBJ1-2, is SQTIHQWPATLVQPVGSPLSLECTVEGTSNPNLYWYRQAAGRGLQLLFYSVGIGQISSEVPQNLSASRPQDRQFILSSKKLLLSDSGFYLCAWSVRARGYGYTFGSGTRLTVV.

This clone was recorded a few times. The J gene is TRBJ1-5, the V gene TRBV6-2 or TRBV6-3; D is unclear. The CDR3 consists of 14 residues. Germline V CDR1 and CDR2: MNHEY, SVGEGT. Trimming pared 6 bases from V and 0 bases from J, leaving 9 bases between. The CDR3 here is CASSRATSNQPQHF. The CDR3 coding sequence is TGTGCCAGCAGCCGGGCTACTAGCAATCAGCCCCAGCATTTT.

In this sample, this clone turned up once. The V call is TRBV25-1, the J call TRBJ2-3; TRBD2 agrees at 8 bases. The CDR3 has 16 residues. With 3 bases clipped from V and 5 bases from J, the junction kept 10 bases outside the gene matches. CDR1 MGHDK and CDR2 SYGVNS come from the germline V gene. The CDR3 DNA follows: TGTGCCAGCAGTGACCCATACGCGGGGGGAATAGATACGCAGTATTTT. Protein product: CASSDPYAGGIDTQYF. The full variable domain, in which reference TRBV25-1 and TRBJ2-3 provide the parts outside the CDR3, is EADIYQTPRYLVIGTGKKITLECSQTMGHDKMYWYQQDPGMELHLIHYSYGVNSTEKGDLSSESTVSRIRTEHFPLTLESARPSHTSQYLCASSDPYAGGIDTQYFGPGTRLTVL.

This chain links TRBV2 with TRBJ1-6; perhaps TRBD1 as D (6 bases). V gave up 8 bases and J gave up 7 bases, with 18 bases separating them. The CDR3 sequence is 15 residues long. Germline V gives CDR1 SNHLY, CDR2 FYNNEI. This CDR3 is CASSPLGAENSPLHF. The CDR3 bases are TGTGCCAGCTCACCACTGGGGGCGGAAAATTCACCCCTCCACTTT.

The chain links TRBV4-1 to TRBJ1-1, with 7 bases aligning to TRBD1. The CDR3 is 13 amino acids. Germline values: CDR1 MGHRA, CDR2 YSYEKL. V trimming: 0 bases; J trimming: 12 bases; junction bases outside the gene matches: 7. CDR3 in amino acids: CASSQDRRDRTFF. CDR3 nucleotides: TGCGCCAGCAGCCAAGATCGCAGGGACAGAACTTTCTTT.

This clone was seen a handful of times. The rearrangement joins TRBV3-1 (or the pseudogene TRBV3-2) to TRBJ2-3, with D possibly being TRBD2 (7 bases). V was clipped by 1 base and J by 1 base, with 18 bases between them. The CDR3 sequence is 18 residues long. CDR1 and CDR2 from the germline V gene are LGHDT and YNNKEL (reference sequence). CDR3 coding DNA: TGTGCCAGCAGCCAAGGGGTAGAGGGGGGGAAAGGCACAGATACGCAGTATTTT. Residues: CASSQGVEGGKGTDTQYF.

The genes are TRBV4-3 and TRBJ1-5; the match to TRBD1 covers 7 bases. Germline loops: CDR1 LGHNA, CDR2 YSLEER. The CDR3 has 16 residues. The ends lost 1 base at V and 4 bases at J; junction bases unmatched: 7. The DNA of the CDR3 is TGCGCCAGCAGCCAAGGAAAGGGACAGATAAATCAGCCCCAGCATTTT. Its protein product is CASSQGKGQINQPQHF.